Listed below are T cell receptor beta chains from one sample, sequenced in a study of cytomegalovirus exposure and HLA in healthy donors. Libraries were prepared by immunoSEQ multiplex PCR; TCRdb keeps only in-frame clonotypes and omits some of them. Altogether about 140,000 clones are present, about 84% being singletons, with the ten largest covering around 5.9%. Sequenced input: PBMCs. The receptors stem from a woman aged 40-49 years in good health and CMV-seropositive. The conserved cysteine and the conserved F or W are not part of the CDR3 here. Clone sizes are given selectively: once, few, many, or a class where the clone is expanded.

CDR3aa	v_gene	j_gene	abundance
ASSLVWGGVETQY	TRBV7-2	TRBJ2-5	-
ASSLASGPNEQY	TRBV5-5	TRBJ2-7	-
ASSYQTSGSSYEQY	TRBV6-5	-	once
ASSLDPGGRATGELF	TRBV5-1	TRBJ2-2	-
ASSLHGLAGGETQY	TRBV7-8	TRBJ2-5	once
ASSLDPGLASPGELF	TRBV7-6	TRBJ2-2	-
ASTLSRSYEQY	TRBV28	TRBJ2-7	-
ASSQGGVILF	TRBV4-1	TRBJ1-4	few
ASSFMIAGVPYEQY	TRBV7-2	TRBJ2-7	-
ASSEAERGWYGYT	TRBV2	TRBJ1-2	-
ASSVDGGSLGELF	TRBV9	TRBJ2-2	-
ASSLGQTQETQY	TRBV18	TRBJ2-5	-
ASSQVSQGGQPQH	TRBV4-1	TRBJ1-5	-
ASSPQGNQPQH	TRBV6-5	TRBJ1-5	few
SSSYRQGAEAF	TRBV7-9	TRBJ1-1	once
ASRGQSNQPQH	TRBV2	TRBJ1-5	-
ASSFGGGELNTEAF	TRBV11-1	TRBJ1-1	-
ASSEASGNQPQH	TRBV2	TRBJ1-5	-
ASSPPAGLGYEQY	TRBV28	TRBJ2-7	-
ASSHSLANNEQF	TRBV4-1	TRBJ2-1	once
ASSLGPTSSYEQY	TRBV5-1	TRBJ2-7	-
ASRDRVYGYT	TRBV19	TRBJ1-2	once
ASSFQGEDTEAF	TRBV11-3	TRBJ1-1	once
ASSLTSGRFSDYNEQF	TRBV7-6	TRBJ2-1	medium-sized
ASSVQTLRDRGYEQY	TRBV9	TRBJ2-7	-
ARSEVPGLARF	TRBV5-3	TRBJ2-1	-
ASTLSSSYNEQF	TRBV5-1	TRBJ2-1	-
ATSIDRSSYEQY	TRBV15	TRBJ2-7	-
ASSPRGGQPQH	TRBV4-1	TRBJ1-5	few
ASTHGTSGGSSYNEQF	TRBV5-6	TRBJ2-1	-
ASSTPSGRMYQETQY	TRBV19	TRBJ2-5	once
ASSHGLAGSYEQY	TRBV11-2	TRBJ2-7	-
ASSLDGLAEYNEQF	TRBV4-1	TRBJ2-1	-
ASSLNLSYEQY	TRBV28	TRBJ2-7	-